Presented here are 26 T cell receptor beta chains from one specimen sequenced in a study of cytomegalovirus exposure and HLA in healthy donors. Only in-frame clones appear in the TCRdb table, and some are missing; sequencing was by immunoSEQ multiplex PCR. This table holds some 140,000 clones, about 86% found once. The sample taken for sequencing was PBMCs. These receptors came from a human donor in good health.

V usage is TRBV15 and J usage is TRBJ1-3, with 8 bases lining up with TRBD1. There are 18 residues in the CDR3. The germline CDR1 and CDR2 sequences are LNHNV and YYDKDF (reference sequence). Losses at the gene ends were 1 base for V and 0 bases for J; bases not matched to a gene: 8. The CDR3 here is CATSRVRTGGHSGNTIYF. The CDR3 bases are TGTGCCACCAGCAGAGTCAGAACAGGGGGGCACTCTGGAAACACCATATATTTT.

The V gene is TRBV19, the J gene TRBJ1-1, with a tentative D call TRBD1 (5 bases). V gave up 10 bases and J gave up 2 bases, with 17 bases separating them. The CDR3 is 14 amino acids. Germline values: CDR1 LNHDA, CDR2 SQIVND (reference sequence). CDR3 in amino acids: CATKMGRTNTEAFF. The CDR3 coding sequence is TGTGCCACCAAGATGGGCAGGACAAACACTGAAGCTTTCTTT.

This chain connects TRBV5-1 to TRBJ1-2; 7 nucleotides match TRBD1. J gave up 5 bases and V 2 bases, and 6 bases lay outside the gene matches. The CDR3 is made up of 14 amino acids. The germline V gene encodes CDR1 SGHRS and CDR2 YFSETQ. DNA of the CDR3: TGCGCCAGCAGCTTCCGGGACAGCATGTATGGCTACACCTTC. Translated: CASSFRDSMYGYTF. The variable domain in full, with the rest retrieved from reference TRBV5-1 and TRBJ1-2, is KAGVTQTPRYLIKTRGQQVTLSCSPISGHRSVSWYQQTPGQGLQFLFEYFSETQRNKGNFPGRFSGRQFSNSRSEMNVSTLELGDSALYLCASSFRDSMYGYTFGSGTRLTVV.

CDR3 loop: CASSLVQGVYSNQPQHF. The CDR3 nucleotides read TGTGCCAGCAGCTTAGTACAGGGGGTTTATAGCAATCAGCCCCAGCATTTT. The chain employs TRBV7-9 and TRBJ1-5, with 8 bases identical to TRBD1. From germline, CDR1 is SEHNR and CDR2 FQNEAQ (reference sequence). The V segment lost 1 base and the J segment 0 bases; nucleotides outside the gene matches: 5. The CDR3 sequence is 17 residues long.

The chain uses TRBV15 and TRBJ2-6, with TRBD1 matching 7 bases. This CDR3 region has 18 residues. The junction had 10 bases not matched to a gene; V was cut back by 5 bases and J by 0 bases. Germline CDR1 LNHNV, CDR2 YYDKDF (reference sequence). The CDR3 region has the DNA TGTGCCACCAGCCTGATACAGGGGTTCCTCTCTGGGGCCAACGTCCTGACTTTC. Its translation: CATSLIQGFLSGANVLTF. Supplemented by reference TRBV15 and TRBJ2-6, the full variable domain reads DAMVIQNPRYQVTQFGKPVTLSCSQTLNHNVMYWYQQKSSQAPKLLFHYYDKDFNNEADTPDNFQSRRPNTSFCFLDIRSPGLGDTAMYLCATSLIQGFLSGANVLTFGAGSRLTVL.

The rearrangement links TRBV7-8 to TRBJ2-3; possibly TRBD1 for D (6 bases). The CDR3 length is 15 residues. Germline values: CDR1 SGHVS, CDR2 FQNEAQ. The V and J ends lost 5 bases and 0 bases respectively, with 12 bases between them. The CDR3 DNA is TGTGCCAGCAGCCCAGACAGGTGGAGCACAGATACGCAGTATTTT. It translates to CASSPDRWSTDTQYF.

The chain recombines TRBV2 with TRBJ2-1; 11 nucleotides agree with TRBD2. The ends lost 6 bases at V and 8 bases at J; junction bases unmatched: 9. CDR3 size: 15 residues. Germline V gene sequence: CDR1 SNHLY, CDR2 FYNNEI. This chain's CDR3 is CASRLLAGGIDEQFF. Written as DNA, the CDR3 is TGTGCCAGCAGGCTCCTAGCGGGGGGAATCGATGAGCAGTTCTTC.

CDR3 DNA: TGTGCCAGCAGGGCAGGGACAGGGGCGGGCAATCAGCCCCAGCATTTT. Its protein is CASRAGTGAGNQPQHF. V is TRBV2 and J is TRBJ1-5, with TRBD1 matching 10 bases. The germline CDR1 and CDR2 sequences are SNHLY and FYNNEI. The junction had 7 bases not matched to a gene; V was cut back by 6 bases and J by 2 bases. The CDR3 loop spans 16 amino acids.

The V gene is TRBV2, the J gene TRBJ2-2, with a tentative D call TRBD2 (6 bases). From germline, CDR1 is SNHLY and CDR2 FYNNEI. This CDR3 region has 14 residues. Trimming removed 3 bases at V and 5 bases at J, with 10 bases between. This CDR3 is CASSEWRETGELFF. CDR3 bases: TGTGCCAGCAGTGAGTGGAGGGAAACCGGGGAGCTGTTTTTT.

The J gene is TRBJ2-3, the V gene TRBV19; D is unresolved. Germline lookup yields CDR1 LNHDA and CDR2 SQIVND (reference sequence). This CDR3 comprises 13 residues. V was shortened by 1 base and J by 1 base, with 3 bases between the two germline ends. The CDR3 sequence is CASSIVGTDTQYF. The CDR3, as DNA: TGTGCCAGTAGTATAGTAGGCACAGATACGCAGTATTTT.

The chain carries TRBV27 and TRBJ1-5, with D maybe TRBD1 (6 bases). The CDR3 extends over 18 amino acids. V was pared by 5 bases and J by 1 base, with 21 bases between. CDR1 is MNHEY, CDR2 SMNVEV, per germline (reference sequence). CDR3 amino acids: CASSGLDWYRASNQPQHF. The CDR3 nucleotides are TGTGCCAGCAGTGGGCTGGATTGGTACAGGGCGAGCAATCAGCCCCAGCATTTT.

This rearrangement joins TRBV19 to TRBJ2-7; the match to TRBD1 covers 9 bases. CDR1 is LNHDA, CDR2 SQIVND, per germline (reference sequence). V shed 3 bases, J shed 4 bases, and the junction held 7 bases outside the gene matches. CDR3 length: 15 amino acids. CDR3 DNA sequence: TGTGCCAGTAGTATCGTGACAGGGGGACCATACGAGCAGTACTTC. It translates to CASSIVTGGPYEQYF.

This clone was recorded a few times. This chain joins TRBV9 and TRBJ2-7, with 8 bases lining up with TRBD2. The junction had 10 bases not matched to a gene; V was cut back by 0 bases and J by 5 bases. From germline, CDR1 is SGDLS and CDR2 YYNGEE. The length of the CDR3 is 16 residues. The CDR3 reads CASSVVSLAAVNEQYF. The CDR3 region has the DNA TGTGCCAGCAGCGTAGTCTCACTAGCGGCCGTCAACGAGCAGTACTTC.

Comment on this clone: An end of the junction does not agree with germline; a read error may underlie this. V usage is TRBV10-3 and J usage is TRBJ1-4, with 8 bases aligning to TRBD1. The CDR3 has 14 amino acids. CDR1 and CDR2 (germline): ENHRY, SYGVKD. The chain's CDR3 is CATSLQGANEKLFF. The CDR3, as DNA: TGTGCCACCAGTTTACAGGGGGCTAATGAAAAACTGTTTTTT.

The chain links TRBV28 to TRBJ2-1, with 9 nucleotides matching TRBD2. V was pared by 5 bases and J by 2 bases, with 7 bases of the junction left unmatched. There are 16 residues in the CDR3. Germline V gene sequence: CDR1 MDHEN, CDR2 SYDVKM. CDR3 DNA: TGTGCCAGCAGTAACATTAGCGGGAGCCCCTACAATGAGCAGTTCTTC. Translated, it gives CASSNISGSPYNEQFF.

This clone was recorded a few times. This chain uses TRBV29-1 with TRBJ2-7; the match to TRBD1 covers 7 bases. The germline gives CDR1 SQVTM, CDR2 ANQGSEA. The junction had 3 bases not matched to a gene; V was cut back by 6 bases and J by 1 base. The CDR3 has 12 residues. The CDR3 bases are TGCAGCGTCCTGGGACAGTCCTACGAGCAGTACTTC. Translated, it gives CSVLGQSYEQYF.

The chain carries TRBV4-1 and TRBJ2-1; 11 bases agree with TRBD2. Germline trimming cut 3 bases from V and 10 bases from J; bases unmatched to any gene: 8. Germline CDR1 reads MGHRA; CDR2 reads YSYEKL. This CDR3 spans 15 amino acids. In nucleotides, the CDR3 is TGCGCCAGCAGCCAGAGAGGACTAGCGGGTGAAGAGCAGTTCTTC. It translates to CASSQRGLAGEEQFF.

The rearrangement uses TRBV27 and TRBJ2-1; 11 nucleotides agree with TRBD2. Germline CDR1 MNHEY, CDR2 SMNVEV (reference sequence). The length of the CDR3 is 14 residues. With V trimmed by 8 bases and J by 7 bases, 7 bases remained unmatched. DNA for the CDR3: TGTGCCAGCTGTAGCGGGAGGGCCTGGAATGAGCAGTTCTTC. Residues: CASCSGRAWNEQFF.

The CDR3 sequence: CASSQTGARYNEQFF. The DNA for the CDR3 is TGTGCCAGCAGCCAGACAGGGGCTCGCTACAATGAGCAGTTCTTC. The chain couples TRBV7-8 to TRBJ2-1; 8 bases align to TRBD1. V lost 5 bases to trimming and J lost 3 bases; unmatched junction nucleotides: 6. From germline, CDR1 is SGHVS and CDR2 FQNEAQ. This CDR3 contains 15 residues. The full variable domain, in which reference TRBV7-8 and TRBJ2-1 provide the parts outside the CDR3, is GAGVSQSPRYKVAKRGQDVALRCDPISGHVSLFWYQQALGQGPEFLTYFQNEAQLDKSGLPSDRFFAERPEGSVSTLKIQRTQQEDSAVYLCASSQTGARYNEQFFGPGTRLTVL.

Here the CDR3 DNA reads TGTGCCACCAGCAGAGGACCACCGGCTAGTAACAATGAGCAGTTCTTC. Its translation: CATSRGPPASNNEQFF. The V and J genes are TRBV15 and TRBJ2-1, with D uncertain. Germline CDR1 is LNHNV and CDR2 is YYDKDF (reference sequence). Deletions cut 1 base from V and 5 bases from J, with 15 bases between. CDR3 size: 16 residues. Drawing the rest from reference TRBV15 and TRBJ2-1, the complete variable domain is DAMVIQNPRYQVTQFGKPVTLSCSQTLNHNVMYWYQQKSSQAPKLLFHYYDKDFNNEADTPDNFQSRRPNTSFCFLDIRSPGLGDTAMYLCATSRGPPASNNEQFFGPGTRLTVL.

The chain combines TRBV5-4 with TRBJ2-2; no clear D. CDR1 and CDR2 from the germline V gene are SGHNT and YYREEE (reference sequence). V lost 2 bases and J lost 6, with 17 bases in between. The CDR3 totals 16 residues. The CDR3 DNA is TGTGCCAGCAGCTTTCATCAAGCCGCATTCCCCGGGGAGCTGTTTTTT. It is translated as CASSFHQAAFPGELFF.

This clone turned up a few times. Here the CDR3 DNA reads TGTGCCAGCAGCTTAGTCTCCATAGGAGCCCACGAGCAGTACTTC. Protein product: CASSLVSIGAHEQYF. V usage is TRBV7-9 and J usage is TRBJ2-7; D is unclear. Germline V gene lookup returns CDR1 SEHNR and CDR2 FQNEAQ (reference sequence). The CDR3 length is 15 residues. The V end lost 1 base, the J end lost 5 bases, and 15 bases lay between the germline ends.

This chain uses TRBV14 with TRBJ2-7; unclear D gene. This CDR3 contains 12 residues. The V end lost 8 bases, the J end lost 0 bases, and 8 bases lay between the germline ends. The germline CDR1 and CDR2 sequences are SGHDN and FVKESK. CDR3 nucleotide sequence: TGTGCCAGCTCGGTATCCTCCTACGAGCAGTACTTC. Protein product: CASSVSSYEQYF. Looking up the rest from reference TRBV14 and TRBJ2-7 gives the full variable domain: EAGVTQFPSHSVIEKGQTVTLRCDPISGHDNLYWYRRVMGKEIKFLLHFVKESKQDESGMPNNRFLAERTGGTYSTLKVQPAELEDSGVYFCASSVSSYEQYFGPGTRLTVT.

This chain uses TRBV4-1 with TRBJ1-1; no firm D call. The CDR3 consists of 15 residues. Germline V gives CDR1 MGHRA, CDR2 YSYEKL. V lost 1 base and J lost 2, with 11 bases in between. CDR3: CASSQVGESNTEAFF. The DNA of the CDR3 is TGCGCCAGCAGCCAAGTTGGGGAGAGTAACACTGAAGCTTTCTTT.

The chain recombines TRBV6-5 with TRBJ2-1; TRBD2 matches 10 bases. The CDR3 is made up of 15 amino acids. V shed 10 bases, J shed 10 bases, and the junction held 16 bases outside the gene matches. Germline V CDR1 and CDR2: MNHEY, SVGAGI. CDR3 residues: CATHWSGRASGEQFF. The CDR3 DNA sequence: TGTGCCACGCACTGGAGCGGGAGGGCCAGTGGGGAGCAGTTCTTC.

The chain employs TRBV5-1 and TRBJ1-2, with TRBD1 matching over 8 bases. The CDR3 runs to 12 residues. The J segment lost 7 bases and the V segment lost 3 bases, leaving 2 bases of the junction unmatched. CDR1 SGHRS and CDR2 YFSETQ come from the germline V gene. The CDR3 DNA is TGCGCCAGCAGCTCAGGACAGGGTGGCTACACCTTC. It specifies CASSSGQGGYTF.